This T cell receptor beta chain is drawn from a study of T cells after yellow fever vaccination. This clonotype showed up many times. The ends lost 0 bases at V and 7 bases at J; junction bases unmatched: 7. CDR1 MGHRA and CDR2 YSYEKL come from the germline V gene. The CDR3 is 16 amino acids. TCRdb reanalysed the 5' RACE reads using MiXCR and keeps one entry per CDR3 protein. The repertoire holds approximately 250,000 distinct CDR3 sequences, with approximately 3.6% as singletons. Sample: PBMCs, taken 15 days after the yellow fever booster vaccination. This TCR was recovered from a man aged 18 to 29 who received the YFV17D yellow fever vaccine. V usage is TRBV4-1 and J usage is TRBJ2-1; TRBD2 matches 9 bases. CDR3 loop: CASSQEAGGLRNEQFF. CDR3 coding DNA: TGCGCCAGCAGCCAAGAGGCGGGGGGGCTCAGGAATGAGCAGTTCTTC.